This TCR beta chain was obtained from a study of blood T cell repertoires in COVID-19. Method: immunoSEQ multiplex PCR; TCRdb's copy keeps in-frame clones and lacks some. The data show 250,000 to 300,000 clones, with roughly 90% seen just once and around 13% held by the top ten. Germline lookup yields CDR1 SGHTS and CDR2 YDEGEE. This CDR3 is 14 amino acids long. Trimming cost V 0 bases and J 2 bases, with 8 bases left between them. The TCR comes from a woman aged 70-85 years with COVID-19, enrolled during active disease. Sample: peripheral blood. This chain uses TRBV5-8 with TRBJ1-1; no clear D gene. This chain's CDR3 is CASSLGDYNTEAFF. In DNA, the CDR3 is TGTGCCAGCAGCTTGGGCGACTATAACACTGAAGCTTTCTTT.